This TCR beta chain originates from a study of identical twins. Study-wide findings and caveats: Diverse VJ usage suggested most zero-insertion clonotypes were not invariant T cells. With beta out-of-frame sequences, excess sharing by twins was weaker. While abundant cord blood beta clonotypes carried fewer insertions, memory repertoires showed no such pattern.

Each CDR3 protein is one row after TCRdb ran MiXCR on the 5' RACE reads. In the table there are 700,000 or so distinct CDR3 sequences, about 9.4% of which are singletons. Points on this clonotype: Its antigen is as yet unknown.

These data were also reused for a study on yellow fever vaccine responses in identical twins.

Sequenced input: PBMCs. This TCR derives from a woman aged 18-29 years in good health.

In DNA form, the CDR3 reads TGTGCCAGCAGTTCGACCGGGCCCAACACAGATACGCAGTATTTT. As protein: CASSSTGPNTDTQYF. This sequence joins TRBV6-5 and TRBJ2-3; D uncertain. This CDR3 has 15 residues. Trimming removed 4 bases from V and 2 bases from J, with 13 bases in between. The germline gives CDR1 MNHEY, CDR2 SVGAGI.